This T cell receptor (beta chain) was retrieved from a study of CD8+CD57+ T cells in acquired aplastic anemia. Study-level background: Sorted cells (CD4+ and CD8+) yielded DNA amounts that averaged around 3.5 ug.

Sequencing involved patients with CD8+CD57+ cell expansion previously shown by flow cytometry. Patients uniformly had severe acquired aplastic anemia. Whole-study findings and limits: Levels of CD8+ Simpson's diversity were not significantly distinct in patients versus controls. Between patients and controls, twenty-nine CD8+ CDR3 sequences were found in common.

There are many counts of this clonotype. Its antigen remains unidentified. Investigators profiled TCR beta VDJ and CDR3 from genomic DNA template. Each CDR3 protein gets one entry after TCRdb re-called the reads with MiXCR. The table includes 150,000 or so distinct CDR3 sequences, 45% to 55% detected once. Germline assignment: CDR1 SEHNR and CDR2 FQNEAQ (reference sequence). Trimming pared 4 bases from V and 7 bases from J, leaving 19 bases between. The length of the CDR3 is 15 residues. This TCR was sampled from a human donor with aplastic anemia. The material sequenced was sorted CD4+, CD8+, or CD8+CD57+ T cells (not recorded which) from PBMCs. The chain couples TRBV7-9 to TRBJ1-1; D is uncertain. This chain's CDR3 is CASSSPLVGDLEAFF. DNA of the CDR3: TGTGCCAGCAGCTCCCCTCTGGTGGGAGACCTTGAAGCTTTCTTT. Drawing the rest from reference TRBV7-9 and TRBJ1-1, the complete variable domain is DTGVSQNPRHKITKRGQNVTFRCDPISEHNRLYWYRQTLGQGPEFLTYFQNEAQLEKSRLLSDRFSAERPKGSFSTLEIQRTEQGDSAMYLCASSSPLVGDLEAFFGQGTRLTVV.